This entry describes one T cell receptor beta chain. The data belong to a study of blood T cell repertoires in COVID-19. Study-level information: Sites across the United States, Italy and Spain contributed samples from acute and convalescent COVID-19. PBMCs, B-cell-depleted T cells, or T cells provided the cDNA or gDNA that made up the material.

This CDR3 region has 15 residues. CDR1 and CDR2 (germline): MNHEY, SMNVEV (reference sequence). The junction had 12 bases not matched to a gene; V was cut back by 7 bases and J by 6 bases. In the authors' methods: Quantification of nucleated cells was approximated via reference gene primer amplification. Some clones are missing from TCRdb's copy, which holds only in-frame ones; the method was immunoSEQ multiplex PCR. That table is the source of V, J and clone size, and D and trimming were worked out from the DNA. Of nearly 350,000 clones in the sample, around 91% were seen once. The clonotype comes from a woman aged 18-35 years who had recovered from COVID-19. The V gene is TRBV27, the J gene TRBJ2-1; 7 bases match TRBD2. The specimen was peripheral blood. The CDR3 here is CASTFSGNSPNEQFF. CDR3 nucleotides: TGTGCCAGCACTTTCAGCGGGAACAGTCCCAATGAGCAGTTCTTC.